The next 20 T cell receptor beta chains were all read from a single sample in a study of blood T cell repertoires in COVID-19 (TCRdb year 2020). Library preparation employed the immunoSEQ multiplex PCR assay. In TCRdb, the immuneACCESS table is reduced to in-frame sequences with V and J assigned. These tables do not hold every clone; where another copy was compared, an unresolved V gene accounts for under half, and the others remain unexplained. The sample data list 200,000 or so clones, and roughly 84% of these were observed just once. About 2.9% of the sample is in the top ten clones. The sample taken for sequencing was peripheral blood. The receptors shown here come from a woman between 25 and 40 years old who had recovered from COVID-19.

This clone was detected many times. One end of the junction is discordant with germline, which a read error may explain. J is TRBJ2-2 and V is TRBV19; D possibly corresponds to TRBD2 (5 bases). The length of the CDR3 is 14 residues. Germline values: CDR1 LNHDA, CDR2 SQIVND (reference sequence). CDR3 in amino acids: CASRASWNTGELFF. The CDR3 nucleotides are TGTGCTAGTAGGGCTAGCTGGAACACCGGGGAGCTGTTTTTT.

This clone has at least ten counts. The chain is built from TRBV7-7 and TRBJ2-7; D is undetermined. The CDR3 has 14 amino acids. The V end was cut by 8 bases, the J end by 0 bases, with 14 bases between. Germline loops: CDR1 SSHAT, CDR2 FNYEAQ (reference sequence). In nucleotides, the CDR3 is TGTGCCAGCTCGTCGACACTTAACTCCTACGAGCAGTACTTC. This translates into CASSSTLNSYEQYF.

This chain uses TRBV12-3 or TRBV12-4 with TRBJ2-3; D not resolved. This CDR3 comprises 13 residues. Trimming pared 6 bases from V and 0 bases from J, leaving 7 bases between. The chain's CDR3 is CASRQLSTDTQYF. CDR3 nucleotides: TGTGCCAGCAGACAGTTAAGCACAGATACGCAGTATTTT.

The V call is TRBV27, the J call TRBJ1-2, with 8 positions matching TRBD1. The CDR3 covers 14 residues. Germline assignment: CDR1 MNHEY and CDR2 SMNVEV (reference sequence). The V segment lost 5 bases and the J segment 5 bases; nucleotides outside the gene matches: 7. CDR3 nucleotide sequence: TGTGCCAGCAGTGAGGGACAGGCGGGATATGGCTACACCTTC. Amino acid sequence: CASSEGQAGYGYTF.

The rearrangement uses TRBV10-3 and TRBJ2-3; possible D gene TRBD2, 6 bases. Trimming took 0 bases from V and 2 from J, leaving 12 bases between them. CDR3 length: 16 residues. Germline CDR1 is ENHRY and CDR2 is SYGVKD. In nucleotides, the CDR3 is TGTGCCATCAGTGAGTCGGGCACTAGCCTCACAGATACGCAGTATTTT. Translation: CAISESGTSLTDTQYF.

The gene calls are TRBV5-1 and TRBJ2-1; 11 bases map to TRBD2. CDR1 is SGHRS and CDR2 is YFSETQ in the germline V gene. CDR3 length: 13 amino acids. The V and J ends lost 7 bases and 6 bases, in that order; junction bases with no gene match: 3. The CDR3: CASSGTSGNEQFF. CDR3 coding DNA: TGCGCCAGCTCCGGGACTAGCGGCAATGAGCAGTTCTTC.

This chain links TRBV6-6 with TRBJ2-1, with 9 bases that match TRBD2. The CDR3 spans 14 residues. Germline CDR1 reads MNHNY; CDR2 reads SVGAGI (reference sequence). V gave up 4 bases and J gave up 7 bases; unmatched junction bases: 5. The CDR3 loop reads CASSWASGNNEQFF. CDR3 nucleotide sequence: TGTGCCAGCAGTTGGGCTAGCGGGAATAATGAGCAGTTCTTC.

This clone was picked up one time. CDR3 in DNA: TGTGCCAGCAGTGACGGCAGGACCTACGAGCAGTACTTC. Translation gives CASSDGRTYEQYF. The chain links TRBV2 to TRBJ2-7, with D unresolved. Germline lookup yields CDR1 SNHLY and CDR2 FYNNEI. The germline V and J ends were trimmed by 3 bases and 2 bases, with 8 bases remaining between them. CDR3 length: 13 amino acids.

The rearrangement links TRBV5-1 to TRBJ2-1; TRBD2 matches at 15 bases. The CDR3 is 15 residues long. With 4 bases clipped from V and 7 bases from J, the junction kept 3 bases outside the gene matches. Germline CDR1 reads SGHRS; CDR2 reads YFSETQ. The CDR3 protein is CASSTGTSGRNEQFF. As DNA, the CDR3 is TGCGCCAGCAGCACCGGGACTAGCGGGAGGAATGAGCAGTTCTTC. The full variable domain, completed using reference TRBV5-1 and TRBJ2-1, is KAGVTQTPRYLIKTRGQQVTLSCSPISGHRSVSWYQQTPGQGLQFLFEYFSETQRNKGNFPGRFSGRQFSNSRSEMNVSTLELGDSALYLCASSTGTSGRNEQFFGPGTRLTVL.

This chain joins TRBV5-1 and TRBJ2-1; TRBD2 matches 13 bases. The J segment lost 6 bases and the V segment lost 3 bases, leaving 9 bases of the junction unmatched. Germline V gives CDR1 SGHRS, CDR2 YFSETQ. This CDR3 spans 17 amino acids. The CDR3 coding sequence is TGCGCCAGCAGCTCGATAACTAGCGGGGGGGTCCTCAATGAGCAGTTCTTC. The encoded protein is CASSSITSGGVLNEQFF.

The J gene is TRBJ1-1, the V gene TRBV12-3 or TRBV12-4, with D unresolved. V lost 7 bases to trimming and J lost 4 bases, with 13 bases between them. This CDR3 spans 13 amino acids. CDR3 region: CASNLGSVTEAFF. DNA of the CDR3: TGTGCCAGCAACCTTGGGAGTGTCACTGAAGCTTTCTTT.

This chain uses TRBV28 with TRBJ2-3, with TRBD2 identical over 13 bases. Germline values: CDR1 MDHEN, CDR2 SYDVKM. The CDR3 is 15 residues long. Trimming at V came to 6 bases and at J to 6 bases, leaving 6 bases not matched to a gene. The CDR3 DNA follows: TGTGCCAGCAGGAGGACTAGCGGGAGAGGGGATACGCAGTATTTT. The encoded protein is CASRRTSGRGDTQYF.

This clone was recorded once. The V and J genes are TRBV12-3 or TRBV12-4 and TRBJ1-5; D remains unclear. Trimming removed 8 bases at V and 5 bases at J, with 10 bases between. The CDR3 has 12 amino acids. The CDR3 reads CASRGEDQPQHF. CDR3 DNA sequence: TGTGCCAGCCGTGGGGAGGATCAGCCCCAGCATTTT.

The rearrangement uses TRBV27 and TRBJ1-5; tentative D call: TRBD1 (5 bases). The V end lost 2 bases, the J end lost 4 bases, and 18 bases lay between the germline ends. CDR1 and CDR2 (germline): MNHEY, SMNVEV (reference sequence). This CDR3 region has 17 residues. The CDR3 loop is CASSLRMPTAENQPQHF. Written as DNA, the CDR3 is TGTGCCAGCAGTTTAAGGATGCCGACAGCAGAAAATCAGCCCCAGCATTTT.

This clone appeared many times. V usage is TRBV9 and J usage is TRBJ2-4; 10 bases line up with TRBD2. Germline V CDR1 and CDR2: SGDLS, YYNGEE. The CDR3 runs to 19 residues. With V trimmed by 0 bases and J by 1 base, 10 bases remained unmatched. In nucleotides, the CDR3 is TGTGCCAGCAGCGTAGGTAGCGGGAGGCTTGGTGGGGCCAAAAACATTCAGTACTTC. This translates into CASSVGSGRLGGAKNIQYF.

This clone was seen just once. As DNA, the CDR3 is TGTGCCAGCAGCGATAGCCGGGACAGGGTCTACACCGGGGAGCTGTTTTTT. This translates into CASSDSRDRVYTGELFF. The rearrangement uses TRBV9 and TRBJ2-2; 9 bases align to TRBD1. There are 17 residues in the CDR3. V dropped 3 bases and J dropped 3; count of bases not matched to a gene: 9. CDR1 is SGDLS, CDR2 YYNGEE, per germline.

Note on this clone: The sample has other DNA sequences that encode this CDR3 too. The chain combines TRBV7-6 with TRBJ1-5; no firm D call. The CDR3 has 14 amino acids. CDR1 and CDR2 (germline): SGHVS, FNYEAQ. Trimming pared 5 bases from V and 0 bases from J, leaving 8 bases between. The CDR3 region is CASSPGVSNQPQHF. DNA of the CDR3: TGTGCCAGCAGCCCGGGAGTTAGCAATCAGCCCCAGCATTTT.

V usage is TRBV30 and J usage is TRBJ1-1; D remains unclear. V was trimmed by 3 bases and J by 6 bases, leaving 8 bases between them. The CDR3 extends over 11 amino acids. The germline gives CDR1 GTSNPN, CDR2 SVGIG (reference sequence). This CDR3 is CAWRIVSEAFF. The CDR3 DNA sequence: TGTGCCTGGAGAATAGTATCTGAAGCTTTCTTT.

On this clone itself: An end of the junction does not agree with germline; a read error may underlie this. This rearrangement joins TRBV6-5 to TRBJ1-1; D unclear. This CDR3 spans 12 amino acids. Germline assignment: CDR1 MNHEY and CDR2 SVGAGI. Here the CDR3 DNA reads TGTGCCAGCATCGAGTTGAAGACTGAAGCTTTCTTT. Residues: CASIELKTEAFF.

The chain combines TRBV28 with TRBJ1-1; no firm D call. Germline V gene data show CDR1 as MDHEN and CDR2 as SYDVKM. The CDR3 is made up of 14 amino acids. Deletions cut 1 base from V and 4 bases from J, with 10 bases between. CDR3 sequence reads: CASSLYGVGTEAFF. The CDR3 coding sequence is TGTGCCAGCAGTTTATACGGGGTGGGCACTGAAGCTTTCTTT.